This record concerns one T cell receptor (beta chain) sequence. The data are from a study of blood T cell repertoires in COVID-19. Study details: Spain, Italy and the United States supplied samples that represented acute and convalescent COVID-19.

V was cut by 6 bases and J by 3 bases, with 13 bases left in between. Germline-derived CDR1 and CDR2 are SGHRS and YFSETQ. CDR3 length equals 13 residues. Repertoires were generated with immunoSEQ multiplex PCR, while TCRdb's copy carries only in-frame clones and drops some. Altogether some 100,000 clones are present, nearly 90% being singletons, with the ten largest covering 5.5% to 8%. Sequencing input: peripheral blood. The genes are TRBV5-1 and TRBJ2-7; possibly TRBD2 for D (5 bases). This TCR came from a woman aged 60 to 75 with acute or convalescent COVID-19. In DNA form, the CDR3 reads TGCGCCAGCACAAGCGGAGTTGACTACGAGCAGTACTTC. It encodes CASTSGVDYEQYF.